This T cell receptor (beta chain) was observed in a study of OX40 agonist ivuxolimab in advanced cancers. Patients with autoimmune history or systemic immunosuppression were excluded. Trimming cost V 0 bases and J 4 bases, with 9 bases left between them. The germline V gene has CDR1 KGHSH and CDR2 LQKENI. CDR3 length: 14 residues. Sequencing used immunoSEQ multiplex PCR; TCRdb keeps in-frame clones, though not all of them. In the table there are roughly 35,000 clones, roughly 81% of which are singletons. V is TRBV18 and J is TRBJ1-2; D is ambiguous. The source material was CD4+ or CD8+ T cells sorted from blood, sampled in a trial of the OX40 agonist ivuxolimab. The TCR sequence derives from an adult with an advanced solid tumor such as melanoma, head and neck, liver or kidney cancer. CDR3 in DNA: TGTGCCAGCTCACCACCCAAGATCCTCTATGGCTACACCTTC. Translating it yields CASSPPKILYGYTF. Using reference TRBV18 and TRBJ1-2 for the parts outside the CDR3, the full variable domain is NAGVMQNPRHLVRRRGQEARLRCSPMKGHSHVYWYRQLPEEGLKFMVYLQKENIIDESGMPKERFSAEFPKEGPSILRIQQVVRGDSAAYFCASSPPKILYGYTFGSGTRLTVV.